This record covers a single T cell receptor (beta chain). The antigen remains undetermined. Sequenced by immunoSEQ multiplex PCR; TCRdb stores in-frame clones only, minus some. Altogether about 100,000 clones are present, about 90% being singletons, with the ten largest covering about 5.9%. Healthy donors had no documented immune events, such as infections, while sampled. This sample stems from a study of identifying expanded T cells in peripheral blood. Overall study results and limits: Across healthy donors, higher total template counts meant significantly greater roughly 2-week count variance.

The CDR3 runs 14 residues. V shed 2 bases, J shed 5 bases, and the junction held 8 bases outside the gene matches. Germline V gene data show CDR1 as GTSNPN and CDR2 as SVGIG (reference sequence). The TCR sequence derives from a person aged 18 to 75 in good health. The rearrangement uses TRBV30 and TRBJ1-1, with 7 nucleotides matching TRBD1. The sample taken for sequencing was blood. Here the CDR3 reads CAWSRGGGGTEAFF. As DNA, the CDR3 is TGTGCCTGGAGTCGCGGAGGGGGCGGGACTGAAGCTTTCTTT. The whole variable domain, remainder taken from reference TRBV30 and TRBJ1-1, is SQTIHQWPATLVQPVGSPLSLECTVEGTSNPNLYWYRQAAGRGLQLLFYSVGIGQISSEVPQNLSASRPQDRQFILSSKKLLLSDSGFYLCAWSRGGGGTEAFFGQGTRLTVV.